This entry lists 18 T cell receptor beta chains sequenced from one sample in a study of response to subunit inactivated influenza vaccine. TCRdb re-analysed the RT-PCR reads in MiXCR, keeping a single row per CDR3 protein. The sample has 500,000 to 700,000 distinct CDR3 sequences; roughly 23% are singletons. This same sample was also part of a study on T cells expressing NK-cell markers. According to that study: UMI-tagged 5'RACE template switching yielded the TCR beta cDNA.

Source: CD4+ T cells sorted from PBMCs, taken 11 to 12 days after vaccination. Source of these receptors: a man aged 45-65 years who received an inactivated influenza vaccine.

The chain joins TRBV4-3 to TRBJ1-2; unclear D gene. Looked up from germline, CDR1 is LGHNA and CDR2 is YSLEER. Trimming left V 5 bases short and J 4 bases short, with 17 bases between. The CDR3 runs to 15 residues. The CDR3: CASSLFFGESYGYTF. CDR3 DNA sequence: TGCGCCAGCAGCTTATTTTTTGGGGAAAGCTATGGCTACACCTTC.

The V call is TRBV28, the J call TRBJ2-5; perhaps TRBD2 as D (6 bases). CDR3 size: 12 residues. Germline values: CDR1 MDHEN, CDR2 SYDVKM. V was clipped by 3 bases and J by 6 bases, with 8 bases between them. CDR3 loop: CASSLGGQTQYF. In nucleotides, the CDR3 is TGTGCCAGCAGTTTGGGGGGTCAGACCCAGTACTTC.

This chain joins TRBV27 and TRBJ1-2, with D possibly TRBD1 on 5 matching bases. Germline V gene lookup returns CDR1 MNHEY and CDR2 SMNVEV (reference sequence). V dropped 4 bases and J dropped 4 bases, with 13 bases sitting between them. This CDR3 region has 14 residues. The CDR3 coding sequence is TGTGCCAGCAGTTCTGCGGGGCGGATCTATGGCTACACCTTC. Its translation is CASSSAGRIYGYTF.

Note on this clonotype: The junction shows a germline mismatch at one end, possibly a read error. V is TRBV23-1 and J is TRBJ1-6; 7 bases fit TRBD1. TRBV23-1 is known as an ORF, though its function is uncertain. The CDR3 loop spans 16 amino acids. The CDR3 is CASSPPTGNYNSPLHF. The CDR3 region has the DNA TGTGCCAGCAGTCCTCCGACAGGGAATTATAATTCACCCCTCCACTTT.

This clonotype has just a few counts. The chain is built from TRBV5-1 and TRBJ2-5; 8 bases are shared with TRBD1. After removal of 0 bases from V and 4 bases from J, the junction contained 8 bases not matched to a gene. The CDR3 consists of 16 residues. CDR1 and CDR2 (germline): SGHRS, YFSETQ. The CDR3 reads CASSLASQGASETQYF. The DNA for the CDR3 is TGCGCCAGCAGCTTGGCGTCGCAGGGGGCATCAGAGACCCAGTACTTC.

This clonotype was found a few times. CDR3 DNA: TGTGCCATCAGAGGGACCCAGGGGGGGGAGGATACGCAGTATTTT. Its translation: CAIRGTQGGEDTQYF. The J gene is TRBJ2-3, the V gene TRBV10-3, with D perhaps TRBD1 or TRBD2 (7 bases each). CDR1 is ENHRY, CDR2 SYGVKD, per germline. This CDR3 region has 15 residues. V was clipped by 6 bases and J by 6 bases, with 19 bases between them.

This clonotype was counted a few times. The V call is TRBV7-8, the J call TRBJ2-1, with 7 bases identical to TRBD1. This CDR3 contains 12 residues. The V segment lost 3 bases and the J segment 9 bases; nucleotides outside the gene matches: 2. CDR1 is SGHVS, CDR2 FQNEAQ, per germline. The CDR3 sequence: CASSFPGGEQFF. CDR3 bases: TGTGCCAGCAGCTTTCCAGGGGGTGAGCAGTTCTTC.

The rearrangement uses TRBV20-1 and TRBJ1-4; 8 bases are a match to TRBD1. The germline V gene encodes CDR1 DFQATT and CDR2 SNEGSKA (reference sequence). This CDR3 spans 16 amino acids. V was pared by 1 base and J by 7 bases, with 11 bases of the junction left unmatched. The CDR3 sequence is CSARGPGQGKGEKLFF. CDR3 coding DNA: TGCAGTGCTAGAGGCCCCGGACAGGGAAAGGGTGAAAAACTGTTTTTT.

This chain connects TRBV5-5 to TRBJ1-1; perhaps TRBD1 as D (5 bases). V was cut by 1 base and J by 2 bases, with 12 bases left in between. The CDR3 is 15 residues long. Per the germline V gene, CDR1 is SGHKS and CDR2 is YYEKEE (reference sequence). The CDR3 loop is CASSLTFRDNTEAFF. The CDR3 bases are TGTGCCAGCAGCTTGACCTTCCGGGACAACACTGAAGCTTTCTTT.

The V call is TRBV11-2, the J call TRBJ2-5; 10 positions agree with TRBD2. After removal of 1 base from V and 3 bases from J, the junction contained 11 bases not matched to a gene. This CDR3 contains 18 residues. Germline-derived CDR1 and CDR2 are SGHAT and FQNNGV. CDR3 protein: CASSLVVPSGGRKETQYF. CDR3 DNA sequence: TGTGCCAGCAGCTTAGTAGTCCCTAGCGGGGGCCGTAAAGAGACCCAGTACTTC.

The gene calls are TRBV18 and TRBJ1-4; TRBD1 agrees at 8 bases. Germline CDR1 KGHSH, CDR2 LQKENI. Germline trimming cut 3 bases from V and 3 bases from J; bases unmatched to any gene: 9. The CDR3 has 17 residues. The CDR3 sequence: CASSPGTGTLSNEKLFF. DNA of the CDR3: TGTGCCAGCTCACCCGGGACAGGAACCCTATCTAATGAAAAACTGTTTTTT. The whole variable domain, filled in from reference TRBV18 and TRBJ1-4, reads NAGVMQNPRHLVRRRGQEARLRCSPMKGHSHVYWYRQLPEEGLKFMVYLQKENIIDESGMPKERFSAEFPKEGPSILRIQQVVRGDSAAYFCASSPGTGTLSNEKLFFGSGTQLSVL.

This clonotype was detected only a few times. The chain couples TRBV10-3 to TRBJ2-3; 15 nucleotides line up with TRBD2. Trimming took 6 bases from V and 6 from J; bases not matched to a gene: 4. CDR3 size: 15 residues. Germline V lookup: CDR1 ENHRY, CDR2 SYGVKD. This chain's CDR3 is CAISGGLAGGDTQYF. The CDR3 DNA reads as TGTGCCATCAGCGGCGGACTAGCGGGAGGGGATACGCAGTATTTT.

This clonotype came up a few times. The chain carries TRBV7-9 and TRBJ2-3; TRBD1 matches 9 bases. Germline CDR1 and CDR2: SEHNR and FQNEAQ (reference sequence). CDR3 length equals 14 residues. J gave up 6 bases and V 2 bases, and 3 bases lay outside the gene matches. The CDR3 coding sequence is TGTGCCAGCAGCTTAAACAGGGGGCCGGATACGCAGTATTTT. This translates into CASSLNRGPDTQYF.

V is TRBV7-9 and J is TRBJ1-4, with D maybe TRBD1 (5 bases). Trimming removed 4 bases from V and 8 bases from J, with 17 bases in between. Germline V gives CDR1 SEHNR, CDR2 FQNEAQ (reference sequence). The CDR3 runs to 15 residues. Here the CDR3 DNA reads TGTGCCAGCAGCTCCCAAAGGGGCCTGGGGGAAAAACTGTTTTTT. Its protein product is CASSSQRGLGEKLFF. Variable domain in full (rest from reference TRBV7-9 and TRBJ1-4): DTGVSQNPRHKITKRGQNVTFRCDPISEHNRLYWYRQTLGQGPEFLTYFQNEAQLEKSRLLSDRFSAERPKGSFSTLEIQRTEQGDSAMYLCASSSQRGLGEKLFFGSGTQLSVL.

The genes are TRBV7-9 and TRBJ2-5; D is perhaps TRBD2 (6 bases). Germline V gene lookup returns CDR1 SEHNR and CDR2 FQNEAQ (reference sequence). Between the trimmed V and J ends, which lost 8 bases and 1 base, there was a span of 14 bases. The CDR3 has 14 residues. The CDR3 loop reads CASAKGLVQETQYF. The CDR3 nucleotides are TGTGCCAGCGCCAAGGGACTGGTCCAAGAGACCCAGTACTTC.

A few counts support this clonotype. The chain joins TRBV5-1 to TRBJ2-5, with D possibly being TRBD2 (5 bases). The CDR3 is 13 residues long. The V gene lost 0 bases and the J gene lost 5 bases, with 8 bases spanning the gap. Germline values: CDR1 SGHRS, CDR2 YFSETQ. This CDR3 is CASSLEWRETQYF. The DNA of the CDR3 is TGCGCCAGCAGCTTGGAATGGAGGGAGACCCAGTACTTC.

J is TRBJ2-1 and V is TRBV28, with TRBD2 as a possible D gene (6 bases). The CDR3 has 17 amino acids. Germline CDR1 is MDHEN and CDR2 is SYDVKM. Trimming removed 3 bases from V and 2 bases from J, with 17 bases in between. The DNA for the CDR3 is TGTGCCAGCAGTTTCTTGCCTAGCGCAAGGGCCTACAATGAGCAGTTCTTC. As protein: CASSFLPSARAYNEQFF. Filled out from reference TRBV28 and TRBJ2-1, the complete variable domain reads DVKVTQSSRYLVKRTGEKVFLECVQDMDHENMFWYRQDPGLGLRLIYFSYDVKMKEKGDIPEGYSVSREKKERFSLILESASTNQTSMYLCASSFLPSARAYNEQFFGPGTRLTVL.

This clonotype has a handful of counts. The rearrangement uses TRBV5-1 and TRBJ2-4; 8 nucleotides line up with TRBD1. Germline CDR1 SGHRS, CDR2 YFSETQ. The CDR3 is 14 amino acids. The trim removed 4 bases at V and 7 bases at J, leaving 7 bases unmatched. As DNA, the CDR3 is TGCGCCAGCAGCAGGATGGACAGGGCCAACATTCAGTACTTC. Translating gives CASSRMDRANIQYF.